Shown below are 18 T cell receptor beta chains from a single sample sequenced in a study of shared clonotypes between healthy human individuals. Sequenced by immunoSEQ multiplex PCR; TCRdb stores in-frame clones only, minus some. The table lists just over 2,000,000 clones, 85% to 95% of them singletons, with roughly 0.13% in the top ten. The sequenced sample was naive CD4+ T cells sorted from blood. Sample subset: CD45RA+ positively selected. The receptors come from a young man in good health.

CDR3 loop: CSAALKDTQYF. The CDR3 DNA follows: TGCAGTGCGGCCCTTAAGGATACGCAGTATTTT. The rearrangement uses TRBV20-1 and TRBJ2-3; D call uncertain. The ends were cut back, 6 bases at V and 6 bases at J, with 10 bases in the middle. The CDR3 contains 11 residues. Germline CDR1 is DFQATT and CDR2 is SNEGSKA (reference sequence).

The chain employs TRBV5-6 and TRBJ2-5; D unclear. Trimming pared 0 bases from V and 4 bases from J, leaving 10 bases between. This CDR3 region has 14 residues. CDR1 and CDR2 from the germline V gene are SGHDT and YYEEEE. The CDR3 spells CASSLVSVRETQYF. CDR3 nucleotides: TGTGCCAGCAGCTTGGTGTCAGTTCGAGAGACCCAGTACTTC.

Comments on this clone: Within the sample, other DNA sequences also encode this same CDR3. Here the CDR3 DNA reads TGTGCCAGCAGTACGACAGGGGGCACAGATACGCAGTATTTT. Residues: CASSTTGGTDTQYF. The gene calls are TRBV5-4 and TRBJ2-3, with 8 bases lining up with TRBD1. The CDR3 loop spans 14 amino acids. Per the germline V gene, CDR1 is SGHNT and CDR2 is YYREEE (reference sequence). The trim removed 5 bases at V and 1 base at J, leaving 3 bases unmatched.

The chain carries TRBV25-1 and TRBJ2-7, with 9 bases that match TRBD1. The CDR3 loop spans 14 amino acids. In germline, CDR1 is MGHDK, CDR2 SYGVNS. The ends lost 6 bases at V and 5 bases at J; junction bases unmatched: 8. The CDR3 nucleotides read TGTGCCAGCAGGTACCGGGACAGGGTCCACGAGCAGTACTTC. It is translated as CASRYRDRVHEQYF.

The V gene is TRBV2, the J gene TRBJ1-3; D uncertain. Per the germline V gene, CDR1 is SNHLY and CDR2 is FYNNEI. This CDR3 has 15 residues. V dropped 4 bases and J dropped 11 bases, with 21 bases sitting between them. This CDR3 is CASSGEGSPNAAIYF. The DNA of the CDR3 is TGTGCCAGCAGTGGGGAGGGCTCACCCAACGCGGCCATATATTTT.

DNA for the CDR3: TGTGCCAGCAGCTTCCTTCAAAGGGGCTACACTGAAGCTTTCTTT. Translating gives CASSFLQRGYTEAFF. V is TRBV7-9 and J is TRBJ1-1, with D possibly matching TRBD1 (5 bases). Germline V gene data show CDR1 as SEHNR and CDR2 as FQNEAQ (reference sequence). The CDR3 is made up of 15 amino acids. Trimming removed 3 bases from V and 3 bases from J, with 14 bases in between.

The rearrangement links TRBV30 to TRBJ1-4, with D perhaps TRBD1 (5 bases). The CDR3 has 14 residues. CDR1 and CDR2 from the germline V gene are GTSNPN and SVGIG (reference sequence). Trimming removed 1 base at V and 4 bases at J, with 10 bases between. This CDR3 is CAWSGTRLNEKLFF. Written as DNA, the CDR3 is TGTGCCTGGAGTGGGACAAGACTTAATGAAAAACTGTTTTTT. The full variable domain, in which reference TRBV30 and TRBJ1-4 provide the parts outside the CDR3, is SQTIHQWPATLVQPVGSPLSLECTVEGTSNPNLYWYRQAAGRGLQLLFYSVGIGQISSEVPQNLSASRPQDRQFILSSKKLLLSDSGFYLCAWSGTRLNEKLFFGSGTQLSVL.

The chain is built from TRBV19 and TRBJ1-2; TRBD1 is a possible D gene (5 bases). V was pared by 4 bases and J by 3 bases, with 12 bases between. CDR3 length: 14 amino acids. Germline-derived CDR1 and CDR2 are LNHDA and SQIVND (reference sequence). The CDR3 DNA sequence: TGTGCCAGTAGTAGCAGGGCTTATTACTATGGCTACACCTTC. Translated, it gives CASSSRAYYYGYTF.

V usage is TRBV18 and J usage is TRBJ1-1; 10 bases fit TRBD1. The CDR3 extends over 16 amino acids. V lost 6 bases, J lost 3 bases, and 10 bases stayed unmatched. Looked up from germline, CDR1 is KGHSH and CDR2 is LQKENI. The CDR3 reads CASSTGGYGTDTEAFF. In DNA, the CDR3 is TGTGCCAGCTCGACAGGGGGCTATGGAACGGACACTGAAGCTTTCTTT. Looking up the rest from reference TRBV18 and TRBJ1-1 gives the full variable domain: NAGVMQNPRHLVRRRGQEARLRCSPMKGHSHVYWYRQLPEEGLKFMVYLQKENIIDESGMPKERFSAEFPKEGPSILRIQQVVRGDSAAYFCASSTGGYGTDTEAFFGQGTRLTVV.

The rearrangement uses TRBV28 and TRBJ2-2; TRBD1 is a possible D gene (5 bases). CDR1 is MDHEN and CDR2 is SYDVKM in the germline V gene. The length of the CDR3 is 14 residues. With 4 bases removed from V and 6 bases from J, the gap between germline ends came to 12 bases. The CDR3 is CASSSSGRAGELFF. DNA of the CDR3: TGTGCCAGCAGTTCCTCAGGGCGCGCCGGGGAGCTGTTTTTT.

The rearrangement joins TRBV4-2 to TRBJ1-5, with D perhaps matching TRBD1 (5 bases). V dropped 2 bases and J dropped 5 bases, with 22 bases sitting between them. The CDR3 runs to 18 residues. Germline V lookup: CDR1 LGHNA, CDR2 YNFKEQ. As DNA, the CDR3 is TGTGCCAGCAGCCAACCCGCACGTGGGCAGGGAGATCATCAGCCCCAGCATTTT. As protein: CASSQPARGQGDHQPQHF.

The chain links TRBV2 to TRBJ1-2; D is undetermined. The germline CDR1 and CDR2 sequences are SNHLY and FYNNEI. CDR3 length equals 14 residues. Trimming pared 6 bases from V and 1 base from J, leaving 12 bases between. The CDR3 DNA follows: TGTGCCAGCAGCGCGTCCAAGCTTAACTATGGCTACACCTTC. Translated, it gives CASSASKLNYGYTF.

The V call is TRBV28, the J call TRBJ2-7; 9 nucleotides align to TRBD1. The junction had 5 bases not matched to a gene; V was cut back by 3 bases and J by 2 bases. The germline V gene has CDR1 MDHEN and CDR2 SYDVKM. The CDR3 spans 15 residues. The CDR3: CASSFWDRVTYEQYF. CDR3 in DNA: TGTGCCAGCAGTTTTTGGGACAGGGTGACCTACGAGCAGTACTTC.

This clone was seen a single time. Other DNA variants within this sample encode the same CDR3. This rearrangement joins TRBV27 to TRBJ2-3; a possible D gene is TRBD2 (5 bases). The V gene's germline CDR1 is MNHEY and CDR2 SMNVEV (reference sequence). V was trimmed by 3 bases and J by 6 bases, leaving 10 bases between them. There are 13 residues in the CDR3. For the CDR3, the DNA is TGTGCCAGCAGTTTGGGGAGATTGGATACGCAGTATTTT. Translated, it gives CASSLGRLDTQYF.

The rearrangement links TRBV2 to TRBJ2-5; 8 bases fit TRBD2. Germline V gives CDR1 SNHLY, CDR2 FYNNEI. The CDR3 is 15 residues long. J gave up 1 base and V 6 bases, and 7 bases lay outside the gene matches. The CDR3 bases are TGTGCCAGCAGGGCGGGACTAGTCGCCCAAGAGACCCAGTACTTC. As protein: CASRAGLVAQETQYF.

The V call is TRBV5-1, the J call TRBJ2-7, with 10 bases matching TRBD1. The CDR3 has 16 residues. Unmatched junction bases numbered 9, after V lost 0 bases and J lost 6 bases. In germline, CDR1 is SGHRS, CDR2 YFSETQ. The CDR3 region has the DNA TGCGCCAGCAGCTTGGTGTCGGGACAGGGGAAGGGCGAGCAGTACTTC. Translated: CASSLVSGQGKGEQYF.

This chain uses TRBV18 with TRBJ1-2; 7 bases are a match to TRBD1. V lost 2 bases, J lost 0 bases, and 3 bases stayed unmatched. The CDR3 length is 15 residues. Germline loops: CDR1 KGHSH, CDR2 LQKENI. The CDR3 loop reads CASSPTGDPNYGYTF. For the CDR3, the DNA is TGTGCCAGCTCACCAACAGGGGATCCTAACTATGGCTACACCTTC.

The rearrangement links TRBV19 to TRBJ2-2, with TRBD2 matching over 9 bases. The junction had 5 bases not matched to a gene; V was cut back by 4 bases and J by 5 bases. CDR3 length: 15 amino acids. Germline V gene lookup returns CDR1 LNHDA and CDR2 SQIVND (reference sequence). CDR3: CASSNSGRRTGELFF. The CDR3 nucleotides are TGTGCCAGTAGTAATAGCGGGAGAAGAACCGGGGAGCTGTTTTTT.